This is a list of T cell receptor beta chains from one sample in a study of CD8+ T cells in alopecia areata. The protocol was immunoSEQ multiplex PCR, while the TCRdb copy is restricted to in-frame clones and leaves out a portion. The table includes about 97,000 clones, roughly 41% detected once. What was sequenced was CD4+ T cells sorted from blood. These TCRs come from a human donor with alopecia areata. Each CDR3 is given with its conserved first and last residue. The D gene is left open where the match is weak. Expanded clones get a size class; other rows say once, few or many, or leave the size out.

NA	TRBV7-2	TRBD2	TRBJ2-3	TGTGCCAGCAGCTTGAGACTAGCGGCTAGCACAGATACGCAGTATTTT	CASSLRLAASTDTQYF
NA	TRBV30	TRBD1	TRBJ2-1	TGTGCCTGGACCCGGGACAGGGTCCACAATGAGCAGTTCTTC	CAWTRDRVHNEQFF
NA	TRBV6-5	TRBD1	TRBJ2-7	TGTGCCAGCAGTCCCCAGGACAGGCCTCCCTACGAGCAGTACTTC	CASSPQDRPPYEQYF
NA	TRBV28	NA	TRBJ2-1	TGTGCCAGCAGTCTAACAGGGAATTCGGGCAATGAGCAGTTCTTC	CASSLTGNSGNEQFF
NA	TRBV11-2	NA	TRBJ2-3	TGTGCCAGCAGCTTACCCACAGATACGCAGTATTTT	CASSLPTDTQYF
NA	TRBV6-5	NA	TRBJ2-5	TGTGCCAGCAGTTACAGGTTTCGGGGGGCGACCCAGTACTTC	CASSYRFRGATQYF
once	TRBV30	NA	TRBJ1-2	TGTGCCTGGAGTGTACAGGCTAACTATGGCTACACCTTC	CAWSVQANYGYTF
once	TRBV5-1	NA	TRBJ2-4	TGCGCCAGCAGCTTGGAGGCAGGCCGCAAAAACATTCAGTACTTC	CASSLEAGRKNIQYF
few	TRBV28	TRBD1	TRBJ2-7	TGTGCCAGCATTACCTCCGGGACAGGGAGGGACTACGAGCAGTACTTC	CASITSGTGRDYEQYF
NA	TRBV25-1	NA	TRBJ2-5	TGTGCCAGCAGTGATTCAGGCCCCCAAGAGACCCAGTACTTC	CASSDSGPQETQYF
NA	TRBV30	NA	TRBJ1-5	TGTGCCTGGAGTGTACGGGGGTCTCAGCCCCAGCATTTT	CAWSVRGSQPQHF
NA	TRBV7-2	NA	TRBJ1-5	TGTGCCAGCAGCCCATGGGGCAATCAGCCCCAGCATTTT	CASSPWGNQPQHF
few	TRBV28	NA	TRBJ2-3	TGTGCCAGCAGTCAATGGGGGGCGACTAGCACAGATACGCAGTATTTT	CASSQWGATSTDTQYF
NA	TRBV6-6	NA	TRBJ1-1	TGTGCCAGCAGTCCCGGGACCAGCTCGCCAGCTTTCTTT	CASSPGTSSPAFF
NA	TRBV6-6	TRBD2	TRBJ2-3	TGTGCCAGCAGTTATGAGCGGGGAGTGTACACAGATACGCAGTATTTT	CASSYERGVYTDTQYF
few	TRBV18	NA	TRBJ2-5	TGTGCCAGCTCAACCCAAGGGGCCATGGAGACCCAGTACTTC	CASSTQGAMETQYF